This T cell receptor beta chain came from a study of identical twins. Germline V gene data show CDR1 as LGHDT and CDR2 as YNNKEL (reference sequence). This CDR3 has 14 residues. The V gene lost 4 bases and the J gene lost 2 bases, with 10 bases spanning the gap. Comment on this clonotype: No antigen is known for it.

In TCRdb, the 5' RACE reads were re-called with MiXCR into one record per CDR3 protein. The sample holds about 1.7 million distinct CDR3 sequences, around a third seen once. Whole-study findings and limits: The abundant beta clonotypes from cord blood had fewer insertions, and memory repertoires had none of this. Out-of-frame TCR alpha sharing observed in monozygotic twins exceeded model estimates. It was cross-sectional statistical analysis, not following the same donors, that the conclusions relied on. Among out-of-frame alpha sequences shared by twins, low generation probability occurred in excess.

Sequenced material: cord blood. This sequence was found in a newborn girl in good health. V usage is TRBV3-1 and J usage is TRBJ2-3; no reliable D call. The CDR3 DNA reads TGTGCCAGCAGCCCCCGGGCCTACACAGATACGCAGTATTTT. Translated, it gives CASSPRAYTDTQYF.